This T cell receptor beta chain was captured in a study of glioma-infiltrating T cells. Study-wide points: Non-neoplastic patients had below-expected tissue-blood divergence, while all gliomas exceeded expectation.

Using RNA template, CDR3s of TCR alpha and beta were amplified with iRepertoire arm-PCR. For one-step reverse transcription and amplification, about 90-450 ng of tissue mRNA or PBMC total RNA was used. TCRdb independently ran MiXCR on the multiplex PCR reads; one entry per CDR3 protein. The sample records 300,000 to 450,000 distinct CDR3 sequences, 41% being singletons. In the case of this clonotype: Its matching antigen is unknown. This is likely a read error, given that the CDR3 carries no conserved phenylalanine or tryptophan at its end.

Germline-derived CDR1 and CDR2 are MNHEY and SMNVEV (reference sequence). This CDR3 spans 13 amino acids. V gave up 3 bases and J gave up 2 bases, with 8 bases separating them. V usage is TRBV27 and J usage is TRBJ2-7; a weak D match, TRBD2 (6 bases). This clonotype was obtained from a human donor with low-grade glioma or glioblastoma, undergoing nonglioma brain surgery, or in good health (not recorded which). The sequenced material came from glioma tissue, nonneoplastic brain tissue, or PBMCs (not recorded which). CDR3 coding DNA: TGTGCCAGCAGTTTGGGCGGGACCTACGAGCAGTACCTC. Translating it yields CASSLGGTYEQYL.